This is a list of T cell receptor beta chains from one sample in a study of blood T cell repertoires in COVID-19. TCRdb keeps only in-frame clones here, not all; method: immunoSEQ multiplex PCR. Of approximately 340,000 clones listed, roughly 87% were seen once; the top ten hold roughly a tenth. The specimen was peripheral blood. These receptor sequences come from a man aged 25 to 40 with COVID-19, enrolled during active disease. The CDR3 runs from the conserved cysteine through the conserved F or W. The order of the fields is D gene, J gene, clone size, V gene, CDR3 protein, CDR3 DNA. A D gene is named only where the DNA matches it firmly. Clone size appears in some rows only: once, few, many, or a class for an expanded clone.

D gene: .
J gene: TRBJ1-1
clone size: .
V gene: TRBV21-1
CDR3 protein: CASSKVGRNTEAFF
CDR3 DNA: TGTGCCAGCAGCAAAGTAGGGAGGAACACTGAAGCTTTCTTT

D gene: .
J gene: TRBJ2-1
clone size: .
V gene: TRBV7-6
CDR3 protein: CASSPGRSGSSYNEQFF
CDR3 DNA: TGTGCCAGCAGCCCCGGTCGAAGCGGCAGCTCCTACAATGAGCAGTTCTTC

D gene: TRBD1
J gene: TRBJ1-2
clone size: few
V gene: TRBV5-1
CDR3 protein: CASSLVISGGLFGYTF
CDR3 DNA: TGCGCCAGCAGCTTGGTTATCTCAGGGGGCTTGTTTGGCTACACCTTC

D gene: .
J gene: TRBJ2-3
clone size: few
V gene: TRBV27
CDR3 protein: CASSPRDFYTQYF
CDR3 DNA: TGTGCCAGCAGTCCAAGGGACTTTTATACGCAGTATTTT

D gene: .
J gene: TRBJ2-5
clone size: .
V gene: TRBV25-1
CDR3 protein: CATQGVGETQYF
CDR3 DNA: TGTGCCACACAGGGCGTAGGGGAGACCCAGTACTTC

D gene: .
J gene: TRBJ1-1
clone size: .
V gene: TRBV29-1
CDR3 protein: CSGGRENTEAFF
CDR3 DNA: TGCAGCGGAGGACGGGAGAACACTGAAGCTTTCTTT

D gene: .
J gene: TRBJ2-2
clone size: .
V gene: TRBV11-2
CDR3 protein: CASSLPAGPGELFF
CDR3 DNA: TGTGCCAGCAGCCTTCCGGCAGGCCCCGGGGAGCTGTTTTTT

D gene: .
J gene: TRBJ1-5
clone size: once
V gene: TRBV28
CDR3 protein: CASSPPSGQPQHF
CDR3 DNA: TGTGCCAGCAGCCCCCCCAGCGGTCAGCCCCAGCATTTT

D gene: TRBD1
J gene: TRBJ1-5
clone size: once
V gene: TRBV4-1
CDR3 protein: CASSRGQGAREQPQHF
CDR3 DNA: TGCGCCAGCAGCCGTGGACAGGGGGCGCGCGAACAGCCCCAGCATTTT

D gene: TRBD2
J gene: TRBJ2-1
clone size: .
V gene: TRBV7-3
CDR3 protein: CASSLGVSGSEQFF
CDR3 DNA: TGTGCCAGCAGCTTAGGGGTTAGCGGGAGTGAGCAGTTCTTC

D gene: .
J gene: TRBJ2-7
clone size: .
V gene: TRBV5-1
CDR3 protein: CASSLVGMENEQYF
CDR3 DNA: TGCGCCAGCAGCTTGGTGGGTATGGAGAACGAGCAGTACTTC

D gene: .
J gene: TRBJ2-1
clone size: few
V gene: TRBV12-5
CDR3 protein: CASGLDFSSYNEQFF
CDR3 DNA: TGTGCTAGTGGTTTGGACTTTAGCTCCTACAATGAGCAGTTCTTC

D gene: .
J gene: TRBJ2-7
clone size: .
V gene: TRBV15
CDR3 protein: CATSRDPGSVDEQYF
CDR3 DNA: TGTGCCACCAGCAGAGATCCAGGGTCCGTCGACGAGCAGTACTTC

D gene: .
J gene: TRBJ1-5
clone size: .
V gene: TRBV28
CDR3 protein: CASRLKRGQPQHF
CDR3 DNA: TGTGCCAGCAGACTTAAGCGGGGGCAGCCCCAGCATTTT

D gene: .
J gene: TRBJ2-7
clone size: .
V gene: TRBV4-1
CDR3 protein: CASSQVARTSYEQYF
CDR3 DNA: TGCGCCAGCAGCCAAGTAGCGAGGACCTCCTACGAGCAGTACTTC

D gene: .
J gene: TRBJ1-2
clone size: .
V gene: TRBV4-3
CDR3 protein: CASSQVEGAYGYTF
CDR3 DNA: TGCGCCAGCAGCCAAGTTGAAGGGGCCTATGGCTACACCTTC

D gene: TRBD1
J gene: TRBJ2-7
clone size: .
V gene: TRBV19
CDR3 protein: CASSTPGQGLFAEQYF
CDR3 DNA: TGTGCCAGTAGTACCCCGGGACAGGGTCTTTTCGCCGAGCAGTACTTC

D gene: TRBD1
J gene: TRBJ1-2
clone size: .
V gene: TRBV27
CDR3 protein: CASSLWATGSGSYGYTF
CDR3 DNA: TGTGCCAGCAGTTTGTGGGCGACAGGGAGTGGAAGCTATGGCTACACCTTC

D gene: TRBD1
J gene: TRBJ2-5
clone size: .
V gene: TRBV11-2
CDR3 protein: CASSPIGGRETQYF
CDR3 DNA: TGTGCCAGCAGCCCTATAGGGGGCCGGGAGACCCAGTACTTC

D gene: .
J gene: TRBJ2-5
clone size: .
V gene: TRBV11-2
CDR3 protein: CASRKQGSETQYF
CDR3 DNA: TGTGCCAGCAGGAAACAGGGTTCGGAGACCCAGTACTTC

D gene: TRBD2
J gene: TRBJ2-3
clone size: .
V gene: TRBV15
CDR3 protein: CATSRDPGTGGSQDTQYF
CDR3 DNA: TGTGCCACCAGCAGAGACCCTGGGACGGGGGGGTCGCAAGATACGCAGTATTTT

D gene: TRBD1
J gene: TRBJ2-7
clone size: .
V gene: TRBV18
CDR3 protein: CASSPGGQAYEQYF
CDR3 DNA: TGTGCCAGCTCACCAGGCGGACAGGCCTACGAGCAGTACTTC

D gene: TRBD1
J gene: TRBJ1-2
clone size: .
V gene: TRBV6-1
CDR3 protein: CASSENTVEGAHGYTF
CDR3 DNA: TGTGCCAGCAGTGAAAACACCGTGGAGGGGGCGCACGGCTACACCTTC

D gene: .
J gene: TRBJ1-2
clone size: .
V gene: TRBV10-3
CDR3 protein: CAISTGTRNSYGYTF
CDR3 DNA: TGTGCCATCAGTACCGGGACAAGAAATAGCTATGGCTACACCTTC

D gene: TRBD2
J gene: TRBJ2-5
clone size: .
V gene: TRBV2
CDR3 protein: CGTIAGVGETQYF
CDR3 DNA: TGTGGGACCATAGCGGGGGTGGGAGAGACCCAGTACTTC

D gene: TRBD2
J gene: TRBJ2-3
clone size: .
V gene: TRBV18
CDR3 protein: CASSPNAGGPNTQYF
CDR3 DNA: TGTGCCAGCTCACCCAACGCGGGAGGCCCCAATACGCAGTATTTT

D gene: TRBD2
J gene: TRBJ2-1
clone size: .
V gene: TRBV6-4
CDR3 protein: CASSESSGEYNEQFF
CDR3 DNA: TGTGCCAGCAGTGAATCGAGCGGGGAATACAATGAGCAGTTCTTC

D gene: TRBD1
J gene: TRBJ1-1
clone size: .
V gene: TRBV28
CDR3 protein: CASSPGTGTHGAEAFF
CDR3 DNA: TGTGCCAGCAGTCCCGGGACAGGGACTCATGGGGCTGAAGCTTTCTTT

D gene: TRBD2
J gene: TRBJ2-3
clone size: .
V gene: TRBV3-1/TRBV3-2
CDR3 protein: CASSHPGLATDTDTQYF
CDR3 DNA: TGTGCCAGCAGCCACCCGGGACTAGCGACAGACACAGATACGCAGTATTTT

D gene: TRBD1
J gene: TRBJ2-7
clone size: .
V gene: TRBV7-8
CDR3 protein: CASSMLETGPSSYEQYF
CDR3 DNA: TGTGCCAGCAGCATGCTAGAGACAGGGCCTTCATCCTACGAGCAGTACTTC

D gene: TRBD2
J gene: TRBJ2-3
clone size: .
V gene: TRBV5-6
CDR3 protein: CASLAGGPRDTQYF
CDR3 DNA: TGTGCCAGCCTAGCGGGAGGGCCGAGAGATACGCAGTATTTT

D gene: TRBD1
J gene: TRBJ1-5
clone size: .
V gene: TRBV18
CDR3 protein: CASSLAEGASNQPQHF
CDR3 DNA: TGTGCCAGCTCACTGGCAGAGGGGGCTAGCAATCAGCCCCAGCATTTT

D gene: .
J gene: TRBJ2-1
clone size: .
V gene: TRBV29-1
CDR3 protein: CSTGVTIGNEQFF
CDR3 DNA: TGCAGCACCGGGGTAACCATAGGGAATGAGCAGTTCTTC

D gene: .
J gene: TRBJ2-7
clone size: .
V gene: TRBV11-2
CDR3 protein: CASSLERGGSYEQYF
CDR3 DNA: TGTGCCAGCAGCTTAGAGAGGGGAGGCTCCTACGAGCAGTACTTC

D gene: .
J gene: TRBJ1-1
clone size: .
V gene: TRBV28
CDR3 protein: CASSPRMNTEAFF
CDR3 DNA: TGTGCCAGCAGCCCGCGGATGAACACTGAAGCTTTCTTT

D gene: .
J gene: TRBJ2-1
clone size: .
V gene: TRBV19
CDR3 protein: CASSPLVATLRLYNEQFF
CDR3 DNA: TGTGCCAGTAGTCCCCTCGTGGCTACTCTAAGACTATACAATGAGCAGTTCTTC

D gene: TRBD1
J gene: TRBJ1-1
clone size: .
V gene: TRBV7-2
CDR3 protein: CASSLGWTGRTEAFF
CDR3 DNA: TGTGCCAGCAGCTTAGGGTGGACAGGGAGGACTGAAGCTTTCTTT

D gene: .
J gene: TRBJ2-6
clone size: .
V gene: TRBV28
CDR3 protein: CASSLYIVQASGANVLTF
CDR3 DNA: TGTGCCAGCAGTTTATATATCGTACAGGCCTCTGGGGCCAACGTCCTGACTTTC

D gene: .
J gene: TRBJ2-3
clone size: .
V gene: TRBV6-5
CDR3 protein: CASRRTEPSTDTQYF
CDR3 DNA: TGTGCCAGCAGGAGGACAGAGCCCTCCACAGATACGCAGTATTTT

D gene: TRBD2
J gene: TRBJ2-3
clone size: .
V gene: TRBV29-1
CDR3 protein: CSVEDALGLAGVFSTDTQYF
CDR3 DNA: TGCAGCGTTGAAGATGCCCTGGGACTAGCGGGAGTCTTTAGCACAGATACGCAGTATTTT

D gene: .
J gene: TRBJ2-1
clone size: .
V gene: TRBV21-1
CDR3 protein: CASSKGQGKIDEQFF
CDR3 DNA: TGTGCCAGCAGCAAGGGACAGGGGAAGATCGATGAGCAGTTCTTC

D gene: .
J gene: TRBJ1-2
clone size: .
V gene: TRBV18
CDR3 protein: CASSPPNRANYGYTF
CDR3 DNA: TGTGCCAGCTCACCACCGAACAGAGCTAACTATGGCTACACCTTC

D gene: .
J gene: TRBJ1-5
clone size: .
V gene: TRBV6-2/TRBV6-3
CDR3 protein: CASSPQGRGEPQHF
CDR3 DNA: TGTGCCAGCAGCCCCCAGGGAAGGGGCGAGCCCCAGCATTTT

D gene: .
J gene: TRBJ2-5
clone size: .
V gene: TRBV20-1
CDR3 protein: CSATREETQYF
CDR3 DNA: TGCAGTGCTACGAGGGAAGAGACCCAGTACTTC

D gene: .
J gene: TRBJ1-2
clone size: .
V gene: TRBV6-5
CDR3 protein: CASSPGSHREGYTF
CDR3 DNA: TGTGCCAGCAGCCCCGGATCCCACAGGGAGGGCTACACCTTC

D gene: .
J gene: TRBJ1-1
clone size: .
V gene: TRBV27
CDR3 protein: CASSFVGASNTEAFF
CDR3 DNA: TGTGCCAGCAGTTTTGTAGGAGCTTCGAACACTGAAGCTTTCTTT

D gene: TRBD1
J gene: TRBJ2-3
clone size: once
V gene: TRBV9
CDR3 protein: CASSWDSTYVTDTQYF
CDR3 DNA: TGTGCCAGCAGCTGGGACAGTACGTATGTTACAGATACGCAGTATTTT

D gene: TRBD1
J gene: TRBJ1-5
clone size: .
V gene: TRBV30
CDR3 protein: CAWSRQGDRGNQPQHF
CDR3 DNA: TGTGCCTGGAGTAGGCAGGGGGATAGAGGCAATCAGCCCCAGCATTTT

D gene: TRBD2
J gene: TRBJ2-7
clone size: .
V gene: TRBV7-2
CDR3 protein: CASSLHSGGVSYEQYF
CDR3 DNA: TGTGCCAGCAGCTTACATAGCGGGGGGGTCTCCTACGAGCAGTACTTC

D gene: .
J gene: TRBJ2-2
clone size: .
V gene: TRBV4-3
CDR3 protein: CASSQDRVEFRELFF
CDR3 DNA: TGCGCCAGCAGCCAAGACAGGGTAGAATTCCGGGAGCTGTTTTTT

D gene: TRBD2
J gene: TRBJ2-3
clone size: .
V gene: TRBV27
CDR3 protein: CASTGLAGAVTDTQYF
CDR3 DNA: TGTGCCAGCACGGGACTAGCGGGGGCGGTGACAGATACGCAGTATTTT

D gene: .
J gene: TRBJ1-5
clone size: .
V gene: TRBV6-2/TRBV6-3
CDR3 protein: CASSWEGRSNQPQHF
CDR3 DNA: TGTGCCAGCAGTTGGGAGGGCCGCAGCAATCAGCCCCAGCATTTT

D gene: .
J gene: TRBJ1-6
clone size: .
V gene: TRBV7-8
CDR3 protein: CASSLSTPPRSSYNSPLHF
CDR3 DNA: TGTGCCAGCAGCTTATCAACACCGCCTAGGAGCTCCTATAATTCACCCCTCCACTTT